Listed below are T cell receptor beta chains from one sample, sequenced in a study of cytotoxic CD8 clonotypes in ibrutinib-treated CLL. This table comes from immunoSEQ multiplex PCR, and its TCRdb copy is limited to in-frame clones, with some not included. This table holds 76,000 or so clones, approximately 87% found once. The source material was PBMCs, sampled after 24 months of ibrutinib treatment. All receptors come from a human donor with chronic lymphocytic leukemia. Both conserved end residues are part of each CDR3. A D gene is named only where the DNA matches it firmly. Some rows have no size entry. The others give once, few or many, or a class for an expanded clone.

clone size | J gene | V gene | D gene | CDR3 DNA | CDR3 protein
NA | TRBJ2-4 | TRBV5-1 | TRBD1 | TGCGCCAGCAGCTTGGACAGACAGGGCGTAAACATTCAGTACTTC | CASSLDRQGVNIQYF
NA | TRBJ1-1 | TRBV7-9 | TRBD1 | TGTGCCAGCAGCTGGACAGGGCTGAACACTGAAGCTTTCTTT | CASSWTGLNTEAFF
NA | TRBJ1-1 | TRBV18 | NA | TGTGCCAGCTCACGTGGGACGGAAAACACTGAAGCTTTCTTT | CASSRGTENTEAFF
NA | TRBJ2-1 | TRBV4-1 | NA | TGCGCCAGCAGCCCGGGGAGGTGGGTTGAGCAGTTCTTC | CASSPGRWVEQFF
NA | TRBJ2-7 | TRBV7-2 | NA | TGTGCCAGCAGCTTACCCGGTGGAGGGAGGTTGTCCGAGCAGTACTTC | CASSLPGGGRLSEQYF
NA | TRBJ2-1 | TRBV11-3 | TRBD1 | TGTGCCAGCAGCTTCGACAGGGGCTCCTACAATGAGCAGTTCTTC | CASSFDRGSYNEQFF
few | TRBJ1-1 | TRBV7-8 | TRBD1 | TGTGCCAGCAGGCGACAGGGGGGAAACACTGAAGCTTTCTTT | CASRRQGGNTEAFF
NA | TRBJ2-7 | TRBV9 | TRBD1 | TGTGCCAACAGCGTTGGGACAGGCCGATCCTACGAGCAGTACTTC | CANSVGTGRSYEQYF
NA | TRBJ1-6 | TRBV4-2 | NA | TGTGCCAGCAGCCACCCGGACAGAAATTCACCCCTCCACTTT | CASSHPDRNSPLHF
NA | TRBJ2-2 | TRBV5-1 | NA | TGCGCCAGCAGCCCGGGACTTCTAAACACCGGGGAGCTGTTTTTT | CASSPGLLNTGELFF
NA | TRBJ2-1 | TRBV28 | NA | TGTGCCAGCAGCCGTCGCCGCGGGTTAGATGAGCAGTTCTTC | CASSRRRGLDEQFF
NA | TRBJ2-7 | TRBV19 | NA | TGTGCCAGTAAGATGAGGGGCGGGATCACCTACGAGCAGTACTTC | CASKMRGGITYEQYF
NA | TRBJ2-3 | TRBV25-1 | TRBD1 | TGTGCCAGCAGTGGGGACAGGGGAAGGGTAGATACGCAGTATTTT | CASSGDRGRVDTQYF
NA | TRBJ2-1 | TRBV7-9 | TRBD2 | TGTGCCAGCAGCCCAGGACTAGCGGGACTCAATGAGCAGTTCTTC | CASSPGLAGLNEQFF
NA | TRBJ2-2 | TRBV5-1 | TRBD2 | TGCGCCAGCAGCCCTGGCCTGTTAGGAGCGGGAGGCACCGGGGAGCTGTTTTTT | CASSPGLLGAGGTGELFF
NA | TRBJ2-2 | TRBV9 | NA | TGTGCCAGCAGCGTAGCTTTCACCTCGGGCACCGGGGAGCTGTTTTTT | CASSVAFTSGTGELFF
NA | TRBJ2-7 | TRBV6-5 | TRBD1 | TGTGCCAGCAGTTACTCGGACAGGGCACCTTACGAGCAGTACTTC | CASSYSDRAPYEQYF
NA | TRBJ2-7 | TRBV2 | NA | TGTGCCAGCAGTGGGTCGGCACCCTACGAGCAGTACTTC | CASSGSAPYEQYF
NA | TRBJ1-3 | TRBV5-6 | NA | TGTGCCAGCAGCTTGGATTTCGGGACATTAGGAAACACCATATATTTT | CASSLDFGTLGNTIYF
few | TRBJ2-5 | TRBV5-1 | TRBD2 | TGCGCCAGCAGCTTGGAACTAGCGGGGGAGACCCAGTACTTC | CASSLELAGETQYF
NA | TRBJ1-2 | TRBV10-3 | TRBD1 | TGTGCCATCAGTGAGGGACAGGGCGGCTATGGCTACACCTTC | CAISEGQGGYGYTF
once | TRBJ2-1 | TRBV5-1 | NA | TGCGCCAGCAGCTTGGCGGCGGCCCCACTCCTCTCCTACAATGAGCAGTTCTTC | CASSLAAAPLLSYNEQFF
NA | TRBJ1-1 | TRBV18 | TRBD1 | TGTGCCAGCTCACGGGGACAGTTGAACACTGAAGCTTTCTTT | CASSRGQLNTEAFF
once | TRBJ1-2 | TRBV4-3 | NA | TGCGCCAGCAGCCAGGGGTCTGGCTACACCTTC | CASSQGSGYTF
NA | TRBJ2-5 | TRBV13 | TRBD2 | TGTGCCAGCAGCGACAGGACTAGCGGTCACGAGACCCAGTACTTC | CASSDRTSGHETQYF
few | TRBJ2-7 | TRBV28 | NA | TGTGCCAGCGAAGCTGTGAACGAGCAGTACTTC | CASEAVNEQYF
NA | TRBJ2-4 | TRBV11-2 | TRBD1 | TGTGCCAGCAGCTTAGGGACAGGACAGTACTTC | CASSLGTGQYF
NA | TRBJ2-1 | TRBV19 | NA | TGTGCCAGTAGAACTTCGGGGGATGAGCAGTTCTTC | CASRTSGDEQFF
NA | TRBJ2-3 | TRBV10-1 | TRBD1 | TGCGCCAGCAGTAAGGGACAGGGCACAGATACGCAGTATTTT | CASSKGQGTDTQYF
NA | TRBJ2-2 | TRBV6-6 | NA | TGTGCCAGCAGTGACAGGCCCCCGAGAACCGGGGAGCTGTTTTTT | CASSDRPPRTGELFF
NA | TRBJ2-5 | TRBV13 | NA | TGTGCCAGCAGCTTAAGTCCAGGGGACCAAGAGACCCAGTACTTC | CASSLSPGDQETQYF
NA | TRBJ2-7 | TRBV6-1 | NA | TGTGCCAGCAGAGTCCTGGGAAGCCCCTACGAGCAGTACTTC | CASRVLGSPYEQYF
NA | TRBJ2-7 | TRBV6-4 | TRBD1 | TGTGCCAGCACCCCGGGACAGGGGATTGACGAGCAGTACTTC | CASTPGQGIDEQYF
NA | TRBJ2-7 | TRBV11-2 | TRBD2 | TGTGCCAGCAAGAGAAGCCCGGGACTAGCGGGCTCCTACGAGCAGTACTTC | CASKRSPGLAGSYEQYF
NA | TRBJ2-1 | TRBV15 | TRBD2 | TGTGCCACCAGCAGACCCGGGACTAGCAGGAATGAGCAGTTCTTC | CATSRPGTSRNEQFF
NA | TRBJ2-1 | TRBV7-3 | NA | TGTGCCAGCAGCTTAGAATCGTCTCGAGAGTTCTTC | CASSLESSREFF
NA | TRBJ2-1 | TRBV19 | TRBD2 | TGTGCCAGTAGTATTAGCGGGAGTACCAATGAGCAGTTCTTC | CASSISGSTNEQFF
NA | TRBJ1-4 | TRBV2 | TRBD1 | TGTGCCAGCAGTCCCGGGACAGGGGATGAAAAACTGTTTTTT | CASSPGTGDEKLFF
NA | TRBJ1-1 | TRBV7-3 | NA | TGTGCCAGCAGCTTAACGGGGAGGTTGGGGAACACTGAAGCTTTCTTT | CASSLTGRLGNTEAFF
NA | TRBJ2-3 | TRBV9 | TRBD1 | TGTGCCAGCAGCCCGGGGACAGAAATGATTACCACAGATACGCAGTATTTT | CASSPGTEMITTDTQYF
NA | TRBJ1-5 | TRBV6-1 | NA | TGTGCCAGCAGTCAACAGGGAACCCCTCAGCCCCAGCATTTT | CASSQQGTPQPQHF